A single sample is the source of the 11 T cell receptor beta chains below, sequenced in a study of shared clonotypes between healthy human individuals. CD45RO-negative CD8 cells positively selected for CCR7 made up the naive population, which excluded terminally differentiated effector memory CD45RA+ cells. The assay was immunoSEQ multiplex PCR, and TCRdb's table has in-frame clones only and misses some. The profile shows some 740,000 clones, about 92% of them singletons. Source material: naive CD8+ T cells sorted from blood. The receptors were sampled from a man younger than 45 in good health.

The chain links TRBV11-2 to TRBJ2-1, with 10 bases that match TRBD1. Germline loops: CDR1 SGHAT, CDR2 FQNNGV. The CDR3 runs 15 residues. Trimming removed 3 bases from V and 5 bases from J; junction bases left unmatched: 4. Here the CDR3 DNA reads TGTGCCAGCAGCTTGGACAGGGGGTTTAACAATGAGCAGTTCTTC. It encodes CASSLDRGFNNEQFF.

For the CDR3, the DNA is TGTGCCAGCAGTTCTTTAATGTGGACAGGGGCGGGCAATCAGCCCCAGCATTTT. It yields the protein CASSSLMWTGAGNQPQHF. V gene TRBV27 combines with J gene TRBJ1-5; 9 nucleotides agree with TRBD1. This CDR3 is 18 amino acids long. Germline trimming cut 4 bases from V and 2 bases from J; bases unmatched to any gene: 12. The germline gives CDR1 MNHEY, CDR2 SMNVEV (reference sequence).

V is TRBV28 and J is TRBJ2-5; no definite D call. V was clipped by 8 bases and J by 2 bases, with 12 bases between them. The CDR3 covers 13 residues. CDR1 is MDHEN and CDR2 is SYDVKM in the germline V gene. The CDR3 DNA follows: TGTGCCAGCGCGGATGACCTTCAAGAGACCCAGTACTTC. Protein: CASADDLQETQYF.

This clone was observed many times. The identical CDR3 is also encoded by other nucleotide sequences in the sample. The V and J genes are TRBV27 and TRBJ2-7; D may be TRBD1 (6 bases). The CDR3 contains 14 residues. The ends were cut back, 0 bases at V and 3 bases at J, with 9 bases in the middle. The V gene's germline CDR1 is MNHEY and CDR2 SMNVEV (reference sequence). CDR3 nucleotide sequence: TGTGCCAGCAGTTTATCCAGGGGTCGCTACGAGCAGTACTTC. Amino acids: CASSLSRGRYEQYF.

In the case of this clone: Other DNA sequences from this sample encode an identical CDR3 as well. J is TRBJ2-1 and V is TRBV7-9, with D perhaps TRBD1 (5 bases). Trimming removed 3 bases from V and 5 bases from J, with 5 bases in between. The length of the CDR3 is 12 residues. The germline V gene has CDR1 SEHNR and CDR2 FQNEAQ (reference sequence). CDR3 sequence: CASSLTDNEQFF. In nucleotides, the CDR3 is TGTGCCAGCAGCTTGACAGACAATGAGCAGTTCTTC.

The chain has TRBV7-6 and TRBJ2-4, with a weak D call TRBD2 (5 bases). CDR1 and CDR2 (germline): SGHVS, FNYEAQ. The CDR3 sequence is 15 residues long. Trimming cost V 3 bases and J 2 bases, with 11 bases left between them. The CDR3 here is CASSFTTGTKNIQYF. The CDR3 nucleotides are TGTGCCAGCAGCTTTACGACCGGGACCAAAAACATTCAGTACTTC.

The rearrangement links TRBV7-8 to TRBJ2-7; 8 bases are shared with TRBD1. Trimming removed 3 bases from V and 2 bases from J; junction bases left unmatched: 9. There are 16 residues in the CDR3. Germline CDR1 reads SGHVS; CDR2 reads FQNEAQ. The CDR3 DNA is TGTGCCAGCAGCTTCCCCAGGACAGGGAGCGCCTACGAGCAGTACTTC. Translation: CASSFPRTGSAYEQYF.

This chain uses TRBV30 with TRBJ1-2; D may be TRBD1 (5 bases). Looked up from germline, CDR1 is GTSNPN and CDR2 is SVGIG (reference sequence). The CDR3 sequence is 15 residues long. The V end was cut by 4 bases, the J end by 8 bases, with 23 bases between. CDR3 sequence reads: CAWTPQRWGTRGYTF. The CDR3 nucleotides are TGTGCCTGGACTCCACAAAGATGGGGGACGCGGGGCTACACCTTC.

The chain combines TRBV28 with TRBJ2-2; 7 positions agree with TRBD1. The CDR3 consists of 14 residues. Looked up from germline, CDR1 is MDHEN and CDR2 is SYDVKM. V lost 10 bases and J lost 2; bases outside the gene matches: 7. The CDR3 sequence: CATNTGVNTGELFF. In nucleotides, the CDR3 is TGTGCCACCAACACAGGGGTAAACACCGGGGAGCTGTTTTTT.

The chain has TRBV6-1 and TRBJ2-7, with D perhaps TRBD2 (6 bases). Trimming left V 6 bases short and J 2 bases short, with 17 bases between. The CDR3 consists of 15 residues. Germline lookup yields CDR1 MNHNS and CDR2 SASEGT. The CDR3 region has the DNA TGTGCCAGCAGCGGCCCAGACCCGGGAGCCTACGAGCAGTACTTC. Its protein product is CASSGPDPGAYEQYF.

To note about this clone: The same CDR3 arises from other DNA sequences in this sample as well. The V call is TRBV6-5, the J call TRBJ2-2; D remains ambiguous. CDR1 is MNHEY and CDR2 is SVGAGI in the germline V gene. The V gene lost 0 bases and the J gene lost 1 base, with 6 bases spanning the gap. This CDR3 comprises 15 residues. This CDR3 is CASSYSTGNTGELFF. The DNA for the CDR3 is TGTGCCAGCAGTTACTCGACTGGGAACACCGGGGAGCTGTTTTTT.